This TCR beta chain was recorded in a study of blood T cell repertoires in COVID-19. About the study: Samples taken during acute and convalescent COVID-19 were collected in the United States, Italy and Spain.

As processed by the authors: Amplification with reference gene primers provided the estimates of nucleated cell counts. Using immunoSEQ multiplex PCR, the repertoire was profiled, and TCRdb retains in-frame clones only, with some absent. The V and J calls and clone size come from that table; D and trimming were worked out from the DNA. This table holds fewer than 300,000 clones, roughly 90% found once. The length of the CDR3 is 16 residues. Germline CDR1 is MNHEY and CDR2 is SVGAGI. V gave up 2 bases and J gave up 1 base, with 14 bases separating them. Sequencing input: peripheral blood. This chain uses TRBV6-5 with TRBJ1-2; weak D call: TRBD1 (6 bases). This receptor was taken from a woman aged 25 to 45 with COVID-19, enrolled during active disease. The DNA for the CDR3 is TGTGCCAGCAGTTACGGCAGGGGTATCGTTAACTATGGCTACACCTTC. Amino acid sequence: CASSYGRGIVNYGYTF.